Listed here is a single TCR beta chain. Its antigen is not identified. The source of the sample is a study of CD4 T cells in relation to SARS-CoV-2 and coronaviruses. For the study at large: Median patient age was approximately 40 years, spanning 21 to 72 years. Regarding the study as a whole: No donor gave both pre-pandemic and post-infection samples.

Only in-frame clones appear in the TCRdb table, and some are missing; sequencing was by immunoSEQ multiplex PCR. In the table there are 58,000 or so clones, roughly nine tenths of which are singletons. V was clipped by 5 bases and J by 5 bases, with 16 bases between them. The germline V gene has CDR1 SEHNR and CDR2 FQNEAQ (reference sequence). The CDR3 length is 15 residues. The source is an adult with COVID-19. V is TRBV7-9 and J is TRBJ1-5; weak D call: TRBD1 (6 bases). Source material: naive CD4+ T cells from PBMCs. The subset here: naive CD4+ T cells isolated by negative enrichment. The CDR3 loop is CASSLGDGGYQPQHF. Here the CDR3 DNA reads TGTGCCAGCAGCCTCGGGGACGGGGGCTATCAGCCCCAGCATTTT.